These T cell receptor beta chains were read from a single sample in a study of shared clonotypes between healthy human individuals. Measured with immunoSEQ multiplex PCR; TCRdb has only the in-frame clones, and not every one. The repertoire holds millions of clones, around nine tenths seen once, with about 0.13% in the top ten. The sequencing sample was made of naive CD4+ T cells sorted from blood. The receptors originated from a man between 18 and 35 years old in good health. Both conserved end residues are part of each CDR3. D genes are given only for firm matches. Clone size appears in some rows only: once, few, many, or a class for an expanded clone.

cdr3_nt: TGTGCCAGCAGCTTGACCGGGACAGGGGCCTACGAGCAGTACTTC; cdr3_aa: CASSLTGTGAYEQYF; v_call: TRBV5-4; d_call: TRBD1; clone_size: .; j_call: TRBJ2-7
cdr3_nt: TGTGCCAGCAGCCAAGAGGGACAGGGGCCGGTCAATGAGCAGTTCTTC; cdr3_aa: CASSQEGQGPVNEQFF; v_call: TRBV4-2; d_call: TRBD1; clone_size: once; j_call: TRBJ2-1
cdr3_nt: TGTGCCAGCAGTCCGGGACAGGTCCTCTATGGCTACACCTTC; cdr3_aa: CASSPGQVLYGYTF; v_call: TRBV6-5; d_call: TRBD1; clone_size: .; j_call: TRBJ1-2
cdr3_nt: TGTGCCAGCAGCGTAGCTCTGGGGAGTGGAAACACCATATATTTT; cdr3_aa: CASSVALGSGNTIYF; v_call: TRBV9; d_call: .; clone_size: .; j_call: TRBJ1-3
cdr3_nt: TGTGCCAGCAGTGGTTCTCGTGGGGTCTGGACTGAAGCTTTCTTT; cdr3_aa: CASSGSRGVWTEAFF; v_call: TRBV25-1; d_call: .; clone_size: .; j_call: TRBJ1-1
cdr3_nt: TGTGCCAGCGGGGTTACGGGGGTGTCCTATAATTCACCCCTCCACTTT; cdr3_aa: CASGVTGVSYNSPLHF; v_call: TRBV28; d_call: .; clone_size: .; j_call: TRBJ1-6
cdr3_nt: TGTGCCAGCATAAGACAGGGAGGCGAGCAGTACTTC; cdr3_aa: CASIRQGGEQYF; v_call: TRBV6-6; d_call: .; clone_size: .; j_call: TRBJ2-7
cdr3_nt: TGTGCCTCGACGCCGTTGACAGGGTTCACCGGGGAGCTGTTTTTT; cdr3_aa: CASTPLTGFTGELFF; v_call: TRBV30; d_call: TRBD1; clone_size: .; j_call: TRBJ2-2
cdr3_nt: TGCGCCAGCAGCCAAGGGACTAGCGGGGGCACAGATACGCAGTATTTT; cdr3_aa: CASSQGTSGGTDTQYF; v_call: TRBV4-1; d_call: TRBD2; clone_size: .; j_call: TRBJ2-3
cdr3_nt: TGTGCCAGCAGCTTAGGGGCTAGCGGATATACCGGGGAGCTGTTTTTT; cdr3_aa: CASSLGASGYTGELFF; v_call: TRBV7-9; d_call: TRBD2; clone_size: .; j_call: TRBJ2-2
cdr3_nt: TGTGCCAGCAGCTTGAACAGGGTACAAAAACTGTTTTTT; cdr3_aa: CASSLNRVQKLFF; v_call: TRBV5-6; d_call: .; clone_size: few; j_call: TRBJ1-4
cdr3_nt: TGCGCCAGCACCCCGTTGAGCGGGGGGCTCAGGAGGGATACGCAGTATTTT; cdr3_aa: CASTPLSGGLRRDTQYF; v_call: TRBV4-1; d_call: TRBD2; clone_size: .; j_call: TRBJ2-3
cdr3_nt: TGTGCCAGCAGTTCGACAGGGACAGATGGCTACACCTTC; cdr3_aa: CASSSTGTDGYTF; v_call: TRBV28; d_call: TRBD1; clone_size: .; j_call: TRBJ1-2
cdr3_nt: TGTGCCAGCAGCTCAAGCGGGGCAGGGGATATTCAGCCCCAGCATTTT; cdr3_aa: CASSSSGAGDIQPQHF; v_call: TRBV7-9; d_call: .; clone_size: .; j_call: TRBJ1-5
cdr3_nt: TGTGCCAGCAGTCGCACCGGGACAGGGTTCGAGGAGCAGTTCTTC; cdr3_aa: CASSRTGTGFEEQFF; v_call: TRBV28; d_call: TRBD1; clone_size: .; j_call: TRBJ2-1
cdr3_nt: TGTGCCAGCAGTCTGGGGAGAGGACCCAATCAGCCCCAGCATTTT; cdr3_aa: CASSLGRGPNQPQHF; v_call: TRBV6-5; d_call: .; clone_size: .; j_call: TRBJ1-5
cdr3_nt: TGTGCCAGCAGCGGGGGACTAGCGGGATTCGATGAGCAGTTCTTC; cdr3_aa: CASSGGLAGFDEQFF; v_call: TRBV5-4; d_call: TRBD2; clone_size: .; j_call: TRBJ2-1
cdr3_nt: TGTGCCATCAGTGAGTCGAGCAGCGGGAGGGCCAGGGAGACCCAGTACTTC; cdr3_aa: CAISESSSGRARETQYF; v_call: TRBV10-3; d_call: TRBD2; clone_size: .; j_call: TRBJ2-5
cdr3_nt: TGTGCCAGCAGCCCCGGGACTAGCGGGACGGGGGGGAACATTCAGTACTTC; cdr3_aa: CASSPGTSGTGGNIQYF; v_call: TRBV11-3; d_call: TRBD2; clone_size: .; j_call: TRBJ2-4
cdr3_nt: TGTGCCAGCAGGGTGGGACGTAGCACAGATACGCAGTATTTT; cdr3_aa: CASRVGRSTDTQYF; v_call: TRBV6-5; d_call: .; clone_size: .; j_call: TRBJ2-3
cdr3_nt: TGTGCCAGCAGCAAAACAGGTCTGGGCACCGGGGAGCTGTTTTTT; cdr3_aa: CASSKTGLGTGELFF; v_call: TRBV9; d_call: .; clone_size: .; j_call: TRBJ2-2
cdr3_nt: TGTGCCAGCTCACCGACAGATAGTTATGGCTACACCTTC; cdr3_aa: CASSPTDSYGYTF; v_call: TRBV18; d_call: .; clone_size: .; j_call: TRBJ1-2
cdr3_nt: TGCGCCAGCAGTATGGACAGGGTTTACGAGCAGTACTTC; cdr3_aa: CASSMDRVYEQYF; v_call: TRBV10-2; d_call: TRBD1; clone_size: .; j_call: TRBJ2-7
cdr3_nt: TGTGCCTGGAGCGCCGGGGGCTCCTATAATTCACCCCTCCACTTT; cdr3_aa: CAWSAGGSYNSPLHF; v_call: TRBV30; d_call: .; clone_size: .; j_call: TRBJ1-6
cdr3_nt: TGTGCCAGCAGTGATTCCGGGGGCGTCACTGAAGCTTTCTTT; cdr3_aa: CASSDSGGVTEAFF; v_call: TRBV2; d_call: .; clone_size: once; j_call: TRBJ1-1
cdr3_nt: TGTGCCAGCAGCGTTCCACAGGGCTTCTCTAGCACAGATACGCAGTATTTT; cdr3_aa: CASSVPQGFSSTDTQYF; v_call: TRBV9; d_call: .; clone_size: .; j_call: TRBJ2-3
cdr3_nt: TGTGCCAGTAGTATAGATATAGCGGGGGGCAATCAGCCCCAGCATTTT; cdr3_aa: CASSIDIAGGNQPQHF; v_call: TRBV19; d_call: .; clone_size: .; j_call: TRBJ1-5
cdr3_nt: TGTGCCTGGGTGCGGGGGCAGGGTCAGGCTGGGGCCAACGTCCTGACTTTC; cdr3_aa: CAWVRGQGQAGANVLTF; v_call: TRBV30; d_call: .; clone_size: once; j_call: TRBJ2-6
cdr3_nt: TGTGCCAGCAGCTTAGACGGACAGGGTTCACCCCTCCACTTT; cdr3_aa: CASSLDGQGSPLHF; v_call: TRBV11-3; d_call: TRBD1; clone_size: .; j_call: TRBJ1-6
cdr3_nt: TGCAGCGTGGCCGGGACTAGCGGGGGCGCAACCTACGAGCAGTACTTC; cdr3_aa: CSVAGTSGGATYEQYF; v_call: TRBV29-1; d_call: TRBD2; clone_size: .; j_call: TRBJ2-7
cdr3_nt: TGTGCCAGCAGTGAAGCAAGGGCCGGTGGCTACACCTTC; cdr3_aa: CASSEARAGGYTF; v_call: TRBV6-1; d_call: .; clone_size: .; j_call: TRBJ1-2
cdr3_nt: TGCGCCAGCAGCCTTACTAGCGGGAGGGCCTTTGGGGCCAACGTCCTGACTTTC; cdr3_aa: CASSLTSGRAFGANVLTF; v_call: TRBV4-3; d_call: TRBD2; clone_size: .; j_call: TRBJ2-6
cdr3_nt: TGTGCCAGCAGCCCTCTCTCTCTGGGGGCCTACACCGGGGAGCTGTTTTTT; cdr3_aa: CASSPLSLGAYTGELFF; v_call: TRBV7-2; d_call: .; clone_size: .; j_call: TRBJ2-2
cdr3_nt: TGTGCCAGCAGCCCACAGGGGAGTACAGAGACCCAGTACTTC; cdr3_aa: CASSPQGSTETQYF; v_call: TRBV5-5; d_call: TRBD1; clone_size: .; j_call: TRBJ2-5
cdr3_nt: TGTGCCAGCAGTTGTCTTCGGGACCCCACAGATACGCAGTATTTT; cdr3_aa: CASSCLRDPTDTQYF; v_call: TRBV6-4; d_call: .; clone_size: .; j_call: TRBJ2-3
cdr3_nt: TGTGCCAGCAGTGAGGAGGTCCTCGGGGAGACCCAGTACTTC; cdr3_aa: CASSEEVLGETQYF; v_call: TRBV6-1; d_call: .; clone_size: once; j_call: TRBJ2-5
cdr3_nt: TGTGCCAGCATGCTTACAGGGAACAGCAATCAGCCCCAGCATTTT; cdr3_aa: CASMLTGNSNQPQHF; v_call: TRBV2; d_call: .; clone_size: once; j_call: TRBJ1-5
cdr3_nt: TGTGCCAGCAGTTACTCCCAGGGCTACGAGCAGTACTTC; cdr3_aa: CASSYSQGYEQYF; v_call: TRBV6-6; d_call: .; clone_size: .; j_call: TRBJ2-7
cdr3_nt: TGTGCCACCCGAGCAGCTGAGAACACTGAAGCTTTCTTT; cdr3_aa: CATRAAENTEAFF; v_call: TRBV6-5; d_call: .; clone_size: few; j_call: TRBJ1-1
cdr3_nt: TGCGCCAGCAGCCAACCCATCCCTCGTTCAGGCTCCTACGAGCAGTACTTC; cdr3_aa: CASSQPIPRSGSYEQYF; v_call: TRBV4-1; d_call: .; clone_size: .; j_call: TRBJ2-7
cdr3_nt: TGCGCCAGCAGCCCGGCGGGGGGCGGTAATTCACCCCTCCACTTT; cdr3_aa: CASSPAGGGNSPLHF; v_call: TRBV5-1; d_call: .; clone_size: .; j_call: TRBJ1-6